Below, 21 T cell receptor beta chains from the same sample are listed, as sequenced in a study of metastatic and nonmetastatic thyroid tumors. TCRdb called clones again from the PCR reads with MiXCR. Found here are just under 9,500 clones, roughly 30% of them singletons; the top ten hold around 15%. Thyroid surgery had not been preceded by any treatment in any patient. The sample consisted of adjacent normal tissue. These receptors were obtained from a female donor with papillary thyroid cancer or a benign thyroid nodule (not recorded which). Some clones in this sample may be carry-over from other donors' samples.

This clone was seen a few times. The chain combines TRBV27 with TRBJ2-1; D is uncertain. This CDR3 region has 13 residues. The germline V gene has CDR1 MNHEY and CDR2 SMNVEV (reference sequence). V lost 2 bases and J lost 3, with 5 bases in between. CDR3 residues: CASSLHNYNEQFF. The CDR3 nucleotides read TGTGCCAGCAGTTTACACAACTACAATGAGCAGTTCTTC.

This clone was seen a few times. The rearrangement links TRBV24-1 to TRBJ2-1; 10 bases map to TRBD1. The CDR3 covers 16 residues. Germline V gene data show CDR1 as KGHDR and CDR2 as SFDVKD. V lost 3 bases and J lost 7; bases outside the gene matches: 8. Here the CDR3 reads CATSDVGQGGRNEQFF. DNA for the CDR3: TGTGCCACCAGTGATGTAGGACAGGGGGGGAGAAATGAGCAGTTCTTC.

The CDR3 nucleotides are TGTGCCAGCGGCCCGGGACTACCTAGATACAATGAGCAGTTCTTC. Protein sequence: CASGPGLPRYNEQFF. V usage is TRBV11-2 and J usage is TRBJ2-1, with 7 nucleotides matching TRBD2. From germline, CDR1 is SGHAT and CDR2 FQNNGV. CDR3 size: 15 residues. The trim removed 8 bases at V and 4 bases at J, leaving 11 bases unmatched.

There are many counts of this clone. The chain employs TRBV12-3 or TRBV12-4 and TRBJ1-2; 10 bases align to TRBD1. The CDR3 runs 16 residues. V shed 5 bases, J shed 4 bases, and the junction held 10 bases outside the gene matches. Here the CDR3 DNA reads TGTGCCAGCAGTACGACAGGGGGCGCTGGATTCTATGGCTACACCTTC. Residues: CASSTTGGAGFYGYTF.

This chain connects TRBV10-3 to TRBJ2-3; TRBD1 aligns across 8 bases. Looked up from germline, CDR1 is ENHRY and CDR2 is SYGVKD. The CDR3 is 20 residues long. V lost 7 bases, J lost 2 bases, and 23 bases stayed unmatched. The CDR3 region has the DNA TGTGCCATCAACGTAACTCCTCCCGACAGGGGTAAGGGATACACAGATACGCAGTATTTT. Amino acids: CAINVTPPDRGKGYTDTQYF.

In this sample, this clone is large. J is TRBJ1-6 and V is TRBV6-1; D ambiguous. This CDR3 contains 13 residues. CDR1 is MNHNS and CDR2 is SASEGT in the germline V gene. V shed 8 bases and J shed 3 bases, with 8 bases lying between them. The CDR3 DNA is TGTGCCAGCCACTGGGTCTATAATTCACCCCTCCACTTT. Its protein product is CASHWVYNSPLHF.

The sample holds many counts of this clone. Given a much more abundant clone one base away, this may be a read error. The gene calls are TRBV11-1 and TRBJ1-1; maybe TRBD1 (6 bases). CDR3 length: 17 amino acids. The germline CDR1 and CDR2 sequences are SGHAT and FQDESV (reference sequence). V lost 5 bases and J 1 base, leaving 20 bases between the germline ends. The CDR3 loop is CASSQGTVRRGNTEAFF. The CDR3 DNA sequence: TGTGCCAGCAGCCAGGGGACCGTCAGGAGGGGGAACACTGAAGCTTTCTTT. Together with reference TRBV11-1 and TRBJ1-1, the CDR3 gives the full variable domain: EAEVAQSPRYKITEKSQAVAFWCDPISGHATLYWYRQILGQGPELLVQFQDESVVDDSQLPKDRFSAERLKGVDSTLKIQPAELGDSAMYLCASSQGTVRRGNTEAFFGQGTRLTVV.

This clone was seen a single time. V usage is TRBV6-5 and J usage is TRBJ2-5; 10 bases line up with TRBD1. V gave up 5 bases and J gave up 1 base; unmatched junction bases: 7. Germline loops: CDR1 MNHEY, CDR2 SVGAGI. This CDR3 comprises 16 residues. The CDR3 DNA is TGTGCCAGCAGTAACCCGGACAGGGGGTTCCAAGAGACCCAGTACTTC. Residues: CASSNPDRGFQETQYF.

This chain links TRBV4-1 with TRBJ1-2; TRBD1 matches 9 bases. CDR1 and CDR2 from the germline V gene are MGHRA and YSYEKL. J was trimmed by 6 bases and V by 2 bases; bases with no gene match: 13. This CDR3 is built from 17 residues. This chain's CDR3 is CASSQKSPDWDRDGYTF. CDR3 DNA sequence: TGCGCCAGCAGCCAAAAGAGTCCCGATTGGGACAGGGATGGCTACACCTTC.

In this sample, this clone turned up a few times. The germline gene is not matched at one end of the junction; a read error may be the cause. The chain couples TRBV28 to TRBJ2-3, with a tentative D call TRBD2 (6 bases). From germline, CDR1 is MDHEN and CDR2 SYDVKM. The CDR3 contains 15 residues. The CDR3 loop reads CASGLIGRGTGTQYF. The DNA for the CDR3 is TGTGCCAGCGGTCTTATCGGGAGAGGTACAGGTACGCAGTATTTT.

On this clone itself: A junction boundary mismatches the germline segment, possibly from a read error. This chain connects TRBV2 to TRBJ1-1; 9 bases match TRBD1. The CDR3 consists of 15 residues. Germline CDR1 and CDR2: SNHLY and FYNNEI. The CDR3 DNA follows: TGTGCCAGCAGATACAGTCCCACAGGGGGCGGGGGAGTTTTTTTT. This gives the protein CASRYSPTGGGGVFF.

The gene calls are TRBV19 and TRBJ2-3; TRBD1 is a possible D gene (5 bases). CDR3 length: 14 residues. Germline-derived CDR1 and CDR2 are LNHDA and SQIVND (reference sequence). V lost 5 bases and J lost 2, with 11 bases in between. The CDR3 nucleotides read TGTGCCAGTAGTGGTTTAGGGGCCACAGATACGCAGTATTTT. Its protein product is CASSGLGATDTQYF.

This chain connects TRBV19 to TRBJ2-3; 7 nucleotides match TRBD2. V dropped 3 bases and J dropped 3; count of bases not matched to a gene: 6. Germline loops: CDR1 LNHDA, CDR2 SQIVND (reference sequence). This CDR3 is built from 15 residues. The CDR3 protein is CASSITSVHTDTQYF. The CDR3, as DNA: TGTGCCAGTAGTATCACTAGCGTTCATACAGATACGCAGTATTTT. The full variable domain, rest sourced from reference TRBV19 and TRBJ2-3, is DGGITQSPKYLFRKEGQNVTLSCEQNLNHDAMYWYRQDPGQGLRLIYYSQIVNDFQKGDIAEGYSVSREKKESFPLTVTSAQKNPTAFYLCASSITSVHTDTQYFGPGTRLTVL.

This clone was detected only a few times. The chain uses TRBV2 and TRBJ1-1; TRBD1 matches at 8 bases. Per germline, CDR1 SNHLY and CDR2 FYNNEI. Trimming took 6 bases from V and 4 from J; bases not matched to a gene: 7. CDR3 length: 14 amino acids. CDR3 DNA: TGTGCCAGCAGCATACAGGGGGTGATCACTGAAGCTTTCTTT. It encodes CASSIQGVITEAFF.

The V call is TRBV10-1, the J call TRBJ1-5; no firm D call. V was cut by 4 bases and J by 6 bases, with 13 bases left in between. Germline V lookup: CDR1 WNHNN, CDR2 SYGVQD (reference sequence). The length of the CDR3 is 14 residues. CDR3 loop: CASSGKGRAQPQHF. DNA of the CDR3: TGCGCCAGCAGTGGAAAAGGGAGGGCTCAGCCCCAGCATTTT.

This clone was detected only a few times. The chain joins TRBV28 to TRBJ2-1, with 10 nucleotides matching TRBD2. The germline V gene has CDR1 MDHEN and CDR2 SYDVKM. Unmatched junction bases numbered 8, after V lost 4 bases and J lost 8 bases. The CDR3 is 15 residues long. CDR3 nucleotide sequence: TGTGCCAGCAGTTCGACGGGACTAGCGAGATATGAGCAGTTCTTC. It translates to CASSSTGLARYEQFF.

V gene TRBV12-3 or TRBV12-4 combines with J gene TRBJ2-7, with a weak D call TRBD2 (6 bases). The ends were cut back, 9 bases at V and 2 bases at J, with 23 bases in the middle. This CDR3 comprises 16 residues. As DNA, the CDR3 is TGTGCCAGTAGCTACGGACTATCGGGACCCCCCTACGAGCAGTACTTC. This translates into CASSYGLSGPPYEQYF.

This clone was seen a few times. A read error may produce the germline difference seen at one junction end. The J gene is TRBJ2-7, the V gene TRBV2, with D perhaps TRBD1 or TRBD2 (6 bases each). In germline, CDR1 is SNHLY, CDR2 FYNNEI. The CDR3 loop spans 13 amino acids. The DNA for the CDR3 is TGTCCCAGCATTTGCGGGACATACTACGAGCAGTACTTC. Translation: CPSICGTYYEQYF.

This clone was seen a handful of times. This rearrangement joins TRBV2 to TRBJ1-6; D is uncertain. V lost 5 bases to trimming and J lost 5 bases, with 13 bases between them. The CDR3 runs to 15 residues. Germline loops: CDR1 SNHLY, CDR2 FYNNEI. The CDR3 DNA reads TGTGCCAGCAGTAAACCGCCCGGGAATAATTCACCCCTCCACTTT. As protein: CASSKPPGNNSPLHF.

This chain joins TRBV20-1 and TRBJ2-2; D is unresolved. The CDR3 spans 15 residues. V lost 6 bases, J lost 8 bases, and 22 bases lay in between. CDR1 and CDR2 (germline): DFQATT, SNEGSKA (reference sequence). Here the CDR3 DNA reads TGCAGTGCAACCCGGTTAACGGGTGAGGTGGGGGAGCTGTTTTTT. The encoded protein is CSATRLTGEVGELFF.

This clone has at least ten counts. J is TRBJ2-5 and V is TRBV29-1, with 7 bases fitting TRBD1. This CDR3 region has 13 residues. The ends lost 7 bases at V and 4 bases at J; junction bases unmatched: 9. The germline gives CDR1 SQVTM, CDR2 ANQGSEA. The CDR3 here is CSARQGRGETQYF. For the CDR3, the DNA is TGCAGCGCTCGACAGGGCCGAGGAGAGACCCAGTACTTC.